This TCR beta chain was obtained from a study of T cells in Graves' hyperthyroidism and ophthalmopathy. CDR1 is SGHAT, CDR2 FQDESV, per germline (reference sequence). The CDR3 consists of 14 residues. The V gene lost 5 bases and the J gene lost 5 bases, with 15 bases spanning the gap. RNA transcripts were the template for amplifying TCR beta CDR3 regions. The TCR CDR3 first-round RT-PCR relied on the HTBI primer set. Each CDR3 protein gets one entry after TCRdb re-called the multiplex PCR reads with MiXCR. The sample includes under 450,000 distinct CDR3 sequences, about a sixth of them seen just once.

The sequenced sample consisted of blood. The sequence derives from a young woman with Graves' hyperthyroidism. The chain links TRBV11-1 to TRBJ2-5; possible D gene TRBD2, 5 bases. The CDR3 loop is CASSRGPGRETQYF. The CDR3 coding sequence is TGTGCCAGCAGCCGGGGTCCGGGCAGGGAGACCCAGTACTTC.